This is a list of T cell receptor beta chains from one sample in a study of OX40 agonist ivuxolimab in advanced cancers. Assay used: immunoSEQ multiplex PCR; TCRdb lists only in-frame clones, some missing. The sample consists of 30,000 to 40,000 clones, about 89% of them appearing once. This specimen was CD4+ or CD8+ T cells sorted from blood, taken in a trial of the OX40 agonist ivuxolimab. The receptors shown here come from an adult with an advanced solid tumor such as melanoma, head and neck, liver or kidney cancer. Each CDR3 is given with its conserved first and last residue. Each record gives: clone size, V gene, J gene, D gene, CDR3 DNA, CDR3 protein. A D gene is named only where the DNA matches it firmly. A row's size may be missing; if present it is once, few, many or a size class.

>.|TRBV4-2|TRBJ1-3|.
TGTGCCAGCAGCCAAGAGAAAGGTTGGAACACCATATATTTT
CASSQEKGWNTIYF
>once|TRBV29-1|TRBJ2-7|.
TGCAGCGTTAAATCCGGGAGATCGTCCGAGCAGTACTTC
CSVKSGRSSEQYF
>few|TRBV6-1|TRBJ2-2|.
TGTGCCAGCAGTGAAATCAGGGCCACCGGGGAGCTGTTTTTT
CASSEIRATGELFF
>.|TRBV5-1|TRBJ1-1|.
TGCGCCAGCAGCTTGTCCAGCCCGAACACTGAAGCTTTCTTT
CASSLSSPNTEAFF
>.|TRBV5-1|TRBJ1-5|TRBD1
TGCGCCAGCAGCTTAGGGGGCTCCGGGCAGCCCCAGCATTTT
CASSLGGSGQPQHF
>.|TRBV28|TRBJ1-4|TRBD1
TGTGCCAGCAAAACGACCGGGACAGGGGGGAATGAAAAACTGTTTTTT
CASKTTGTGGNEKLFF
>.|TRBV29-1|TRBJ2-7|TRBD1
TGCAGCGTCGGCCCCGGGACAGGGATCCCCTACGAGCAGTACTTC
CSVGPGTGIPYEQYF
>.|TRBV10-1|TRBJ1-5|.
TGCGCCAGCAGTACAGGGAGCAATCAGCCCCAGCATTTT
CASSTGSNQPQHF
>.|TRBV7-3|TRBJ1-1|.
TGTGCCAGCAGCTTACAAGGGGACACTGAAGCTTTCTTT
CASSLQGDTEAFF
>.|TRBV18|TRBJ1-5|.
TGTGCCAGCTCCCCCGGGGAGGATAGCAATCAGCCCCAGCATTTT
CASSPGEDSNQPQHF
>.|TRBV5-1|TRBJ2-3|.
TGCGCCAGCTCCAAGGGGGAGGGGGCCCGCACAGATACGCAGTATTTT
CASSKGEGARTDTQYF
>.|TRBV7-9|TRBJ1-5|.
TGTGCCAGCACCCAAGGGGGTAGCAATCAGCCCCAGCATTTT
CASTQGGSNQPQHF
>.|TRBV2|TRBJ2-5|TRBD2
TGTGCCAGCAGTGCGGGACTAGCGGGGGGACAAGAGACCCAGTACTTC
CASSAGLAGGQETQYF
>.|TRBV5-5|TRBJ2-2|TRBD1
TGTGCCAGCAGCGCCGGGACAGGGCCCAACACCGGGGAGCTGTTTTTT
CASSAGTGPNTGELFF
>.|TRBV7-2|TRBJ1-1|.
TGTGCCAGCAGCTTAGAGCTAAACACTGAAGCTTTCTTT
CASSLELNTEAFF